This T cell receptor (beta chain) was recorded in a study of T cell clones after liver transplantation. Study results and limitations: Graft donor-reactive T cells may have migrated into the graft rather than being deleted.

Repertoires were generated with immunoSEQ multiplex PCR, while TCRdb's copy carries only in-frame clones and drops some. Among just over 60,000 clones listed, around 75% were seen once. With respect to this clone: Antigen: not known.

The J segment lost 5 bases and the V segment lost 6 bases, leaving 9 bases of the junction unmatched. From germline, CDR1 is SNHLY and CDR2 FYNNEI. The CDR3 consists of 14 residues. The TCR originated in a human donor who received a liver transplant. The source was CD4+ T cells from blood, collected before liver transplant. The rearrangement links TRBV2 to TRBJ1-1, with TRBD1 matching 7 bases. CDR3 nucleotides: TGTGCCAGCAGACCAGAACAGGGGAGTACTGAAGCTTTCTTT. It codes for CASRPEQGSTEAFF.